This T cell receptor beta chain appears in the sequencing data of a study of shared clonotypes between healthy human individuals. The study, taken as a whole, reports: Clonotype sharing among donors, it was expected, would be affected by sequencing depth. Sampling covered nothing but blood. Tissue TCR repertoires likely differ from those found in blood. Clonotypes shared by all four sorted-subset donors had higher generation probabilities than non-shared clonotypes.

The CDR3 contains 18 residues. Germline loops: CDR1 SGHTA, CDR2 FQGTGA. Deletions cut 5 bases from V and 8 bases from J, with 28 bases between. This clone came up a few times. Its cognate antigen is unknown. Positive CCR7 selection of CD45RO-negative cells yielded the naive CD8 cells, and terminally differentiated effector memory CD45RA+ cells were excluded. The donors, healthy adults who were HIV-negative, had experienced no recent acute infections or vaccinations. Only in-frame clones appear in the TCRdb table, and some are missing; sequencing was by immunoSEQ multiplex PCR. This table holds about 870,000 clones, around 92% found once.

The rearrangement links TRBV7-3 to TRBJ1-3; D gene unclear. This TCR was recovered from a man younger than 45 in good health. The sample comprised naive CD8+ T cells sorted from blood. CDR3 residues: CASSPTGERATHQDTIYF. The CDR3 DNA follows: TGTGCCAGCAGCCCCACCGGGGAGAGGGCAACCCATCAAGACACCATATATTTT.